These T cell receptor beta chains were read from a single sample in a study of T cell responses to AZD1222 COVID-19 vaccine. Repertoires were generated with immunoSEQ multiplex PCR, while TCRdb's copy carries only in-frame clones and drops some. The sample yields roughly 120,000 clones, 88% seen once. The source was peripheral blood, collected on day 0 of AZD1222 vaccination. The source of these receptors is an adult in good health. Each CDR3 is given with its conserved first and last residue. Each record gives: D gene, clone size, CDR3 length, J gene, V gene, CDR3 protein, CDR3 DNA. The D gene is left open where the match is weak. Expanded clones are given a class, and other clones once, few, many or no size at all.

TRBD1 NA 12 TRBJ1-2 TRBV24-1 CATSRQGSGYTF TGTGCCACCAGTCGACAGGGGAGTGGCTACACCTTC
NA NA 15 TRBJ2-1 TRBV7-2 CASSSAGSTLGGQFF TGTGCCAGCAGCTCGGCAGGTAGTACGCTGGGTGGGCAGTTCTTC
NA NA 14 TRBJ2-1 TRBV11-3 CASSRPARNNEQFF TGTGCCAGCAGCCGCCCCGCGAGGAACAATGAGCAGTTCTTC
TRBD1 NA 12 TRBJ1-1 TRBV30 CAYHSQGAVAFF TGTGCCTACCATTCACAGGGGGCGGTGGCTTTCTTT
NA NA 16 TRBJ1-1 TRBV4-3 CASSQDLGGLNTEAFF TGCGCCAGCAGCCAAGATCTTGGGGGCCTGAACACTGAAGCTTTCTTT
NA NA 15 TRBJ2-1 TRBV30 CAWTTRGPTYNEQFF TGTGCCTGGACTACACGGGGACCGACTTACAATGAGCAGTTCTTC
NA once 14 TRBJ1-1 TRBV2 CASHPQRSQTEAFF TGTGCCAGCCATCCACAAAGGAGTCAGACTGAAGCTTTCTTT
NA NA 14 TRBJ2-3 TRBV27 CASSLIRDADTQYF TGTGCCAGCAGTTTAATTCGGGACGCAGATACGCAGTATTTT
TRBD1 NA 15 TRBJ1-4 TRBV5-1 CASTKDRGGNEKLFF TGCGCCAGCACCAAAGACAGGGGGGGAAATGAAAAACTGTTTTTT
NA NA 15 TRBJ1-5 TRBV2 CASSSQWASNQPQHF TGTGCCAGCAGTTCGCAGTGGGCAAGCAATCAGCCCCAGCATTTT
NA NA 11 TRBJ1-1 TRBV30 CAWSVGTEAFF TGTGCCTGGAGTGTAGGCACTGAAGCTTTCTTT
NA NA 13 TRBJ2-3 TRBV6-5 CASSYSGTDTQYF TGTGCCAGCAGTTACTCTGGCACAGATACGCAGTATTTT
TRBD1 NA 13 TRBJ2-1 TRBV5-4 CASSWDRPREQFF TGTGCCAGCAGCTGGGACAGACCGAGGGAGCAGTTCTTC
NA NA 15 TRBJ2-1 TRBV29-1 CSVEQFGQNYNEQFF TGCAGCGTTGAACAGTTCGGGCAGAACTACAATGAGCAGTTCTTC
TRBD1 NA 15 TRBJ1-3 TRBV6-1 CASSELTGGGNTIYF TGTGCCAGCAGTGAACTAACAGGGGGTGGAAACACCATATATTTT
NA NA 14 TRBJ1-3 TRBV24-1 CATSDPTGGDTIYF TGTGCCACCAGTGATCCGACCGGGGGGGACACCATATATTTT
TRBD1 NA 14 TRBJ2-7 TRBV6-5 CASSRDRVLAEQYF TGTGCCAGCAGTAGGGACAGGGTTCTCGCCGAGCAGTACTTC
NA NA 13 TRBJ1-2 TRBV12-3/TRBV12-4 CASSLGVNYGYTF TGTGCCAGCAGTTTGGGGGTTAACTATGGCTACACCTTC
TRBD2 NA 15 TRBJ2-1 TRBV9 CASSPGGTSGSEQFF TGTGCCAGCAGCCCGGGAGGGACTAGCGGGTCTGAGCAGTTCTTC
TRBD1 NA 14 TRBJ2-7 TRBV7-8 CASSLRTGGYEQYF TGTGCCAGCAGCCTTCGGACAGGGGGGTACGAGCAGTACTTC
NA NA 17 TRBJ2-1 TRBV9 CASSVVEGVGSYNEQFF TGTGCCAGCAGCGTAGTTGAGGGGGTCGGCTCCTACAATGAGCAGTTCTTC
TRBD1 NA 14 TRBJ1-1 TRBV7-9 CASSSPDRGPEAFF TGTGCCAGCAGCTCCCCGGACAGGGGGCCTGAAGCTTTCTTT
TRBD2 NA 18 TRBJ2-4 TRBV4-2 CASSNGLAEKLAKNIQYF TGTGCCAGCAGCAACGGACTAGCGGAGAAATTAGCCAAAAACATTCAGTACTTC
NA once 13 TRBJ2-2 TRBV30 CAGIRGDTGELFF TGTGCTGGTATCAGGGGGGACACCGGGGAGCTGTTTTTT
TRBD1 NA 14 TRBJ1-2 TRBV18 CASSDRDLNYGYTF TGTGCCAGCTCTGACAGGGACCTTAACTATGGCTACACCTTC
NA NA 14 TRBJ1-1 TRBV5-5 CASSLVAGSTEAFF TGTGCCAGCAGCTTGGTTGCTGGGAGCACTGAAGCTTTCTTT
NA NA 14 TRBJ1-2 TRBV5-1 CASSFGQWTWGYTF TGCGCCAGCAGCTTTGGACAGTGGACGTGGGGCTACACCTTC
TRBD2 NA 14 TRBJ2-1 TRBV7-2 CASSTQRGAREQFF TGTGCCAGCAGCACCCAGCGGGGGGCTAGGGAGCAGTTCTTC
TRBD1 NA 15 TRBJ1-6 TRBV10-3 CAISPGTGGNSPLHF TGTGCCATTTCCCCCGGGACAGGGGGGAATTCACCCCTCCACTTT